Below, one T cell receptor (beta chain) is given with its context. The germline CDR1 and CDR2 sequences are MNHNS and SASEGT. This CDR3 has 13 amino acids. Trimming cost V 3 bases and J 4 bases, with 9 bases left between them. This specimen comes from a study of cytomegalovirus exposure and HLA in healthy donors. In the PCR, 60 Vbeta and 13 Jbeta primers were used. The repertoire was sequenced with immunoSEQ multiplex PCR; TCRdb's copy has only in-frame clones and lacks some. This sample has 65,000 to 95,000 clones, with approximately 79% found just once. The specimen sequenced was PBMCs. The chain employs TRBV6-1 and TRBJ1-2; TRBD1 is a possible D gene (5 bases). This TCR came from a human donor in good health. The DNA for the CDR3 is TGTGCCAGCAGTGAGAAGGGGCTCTATGGCTACACCTTC. Translating gives CASSEKGLYGYTF.